Following are 28 T cell receptor beta chains from one sample sequenced in a study of blood T cell repertoires in COVID-19. TCRdb keeps only in-frame clones here, not all; method: immunoSEQ multiplex PCR. The table lists more than 11,000 clones, over 80% of them singletons. Sample: peripheral blood. Source of these receptors: a man aged 35 to 55 with active or convalescent COVID-19.

This chain links TRBV5-4 with TRBJ2-3; TRBD2 matches at 8 bases. Unmatched junction bases numbered 11, after V lost 4 bases and J lost 4 bases. This CDR3 has 16 residues. Per germline, CDR1 SGHNT and CDR2 YYREEE (reference sequence). CDR3 DNA: TGTGCCAGCAGCACAAGGACTAGCCCTGGGGCAGATACGCAGTATTTT. Translating gives CASSTRTSPGADTQYF.

The V and J genes are TRBV5-1 and TRBJ1-4; 7 nucleotides agree with TRBD1. The length of the CDR3 is 14 residues. Trimming cost V 3 bases and J 5 bases; bases outside gene matches: 4. Germline V CDR1 and CDR2: SGHRS, YFSETQ. The CDR3 loop is CASSWDRSNEKLFF. The CDR3 region has the DNA TGCGCCAGCAGCTGGGACAGATCCAATGAAAAACTGTTTTTT.

The CDR3 sequence: CASKFRQGAETQYF. Written as DNA, the CDR3 is TGTGCCAGCAAGTTTCGGCAGGGGGCTGAGACCCAGTACTTC. The V call is TRBV7-9, the J call TRBJ2-5; TRBD1 agrees at 8 bases. The CDR3 covers 14 residues. Germline CDR1 is SEHNR and CDR2 is FQNEAQ (reference sequence). With 7 bases clipped from V and 5 bases from J, the junction kept 9 bases outside the gene matches. The full variable domain, in which reference TRBV7-9 and TRBJ2-5 provide the parts outside the CDR3, is DTGVSQNPRHKITKRGQNVTFRCDPISEHNRLYWYRQTLGQGPEFLTYFQNEAQLEKSRLLSDRFSAERPKGSFSTLEIQRTEQGDSAMYLCASKFRQGAETQYFGPGTRLLVL.

This clone was detected a few times. This chain connects TRBV27 to TRBJ2-1; tentative D call: TRBD1 (5 bases). V shed 6 bases and J shed 0 bases, with 12 bases lying between them. The CDR3 consists of 15 residues. Germline CDR1 and CDR2: MNHEY and SMNVEV (reference sequence). CDR3 coding DNA: TGTGCCAGCAGCCAGACAGCCGACTCCTACAATGAGCAGTTCTTC. The encoded protein is CASSQTADSYNEQFF.

The chain is built from TRBV6-4 and TRBJ1-2; D call uncertain. Deletions cut 5 bases from V and 5 bases from J, with 18 bases between. Germline loops: CDR1 MRHNA, CDR2 SNTAGT. The CDR3 loop spans 15 amino acids. The CDR3 protein is CASSYAPGREYGYTF. In DNA form, the CDR3 reads TGTGCCAGCAGTTACGCTCCCGGGAGGGAGTATGGCTACACCTTC.

The genes are TRBV9 and TRBJ2-4, with D tentatively TRBD2 (6 bases). CDR1 and CDR2 from the germline V gene are SGDLS and YYNGEE. Trimming cost V 3 bases and J 0 bases, with 7 bases left between them. The CDR3 has 14 amino acids. CDR3 amino acids: CASSGGVAKNIQYF. In DNA form, the CDR3 reads TGTGCCAGCAGCGGGGGGGTAGCCAAAAACATTCAGTACTTC.

V and J are TRBV7-9 and TRBJ2-3; D perhaps matches TRBD1 (5 bases). The CDR3 has 17 residues. Trimming shortened V by 1 base and J by 2 bases, and 16 bases separated the two germline ends. Germline values: CDR1 SEHNR, CDR2 FQNEAQ (reference sequence). CDR3 in amino acids: CASSLGTGTRPTDTQYF. CDR3 nucleotide sequence: TGTGCCAGCAGCTTAGGAACAGGCACCCGACCCACAGATACGCAGTATTTT.

This clone turned up a few times. V gene TRBV4-3 combines with J gene TRBJ1-4; maybe TRBD1 (5 bases). V gave up 1 base and J gave up 3 bases, with 15 bases separating them. This CDR3 is built from 17 residues. CDR1 and CDR2 from the germline V gene are LGHNA and YSLEER. DNA of the CDR3: TGCGCCAGCAGCCAAGTCTCACGGGGACTCTCTAATGAAAAACTGTTTTTT. Encoded protein: CASSQVSRGLSNEKLFF.

This clone was counted only a few times. The chain couples TRBV6-2 or TRBV6-3 to TRBJ2-1; 13 bases are shared with TRBD2. Germline CDR1 MNHEY, CDR2 SVGEGT. Trimming cost V 6 bases and J 5 bases; bases outside gene matches: 4. This CDR3 comprises 15 residues. The CDR3 spells CASSRTSGGNNEQFF. The CDR3 region has the DNA TGTGCCAGCAGCAGGACTAGCGGGGGAAACAATGAGCAGTTCTTC.

This chain joins TRBV19 and TRBJ2-7, with TRBD2 matching over 8 bases. The junction had 13 bases not matched to a gene; V was cut back by 9 bases and J by 6 bases. The germline gives CDR1 LNHDA, CDR2 SQIVND (reference sequence). This CDR3 region has 14 residues. CDR3 sequence reads: CASRDGGASVEQYF. The CDR3 DNA is TGTGCCAGCAGAGACGGGGGGGCCTCTGTCGAGCAGTACTTC.

Written as DNA, the CDR3 is TGTGCCAGCAGCTTTGAGAATCGCTATGGCTACACCTTC. This sequence encodes CASSFENRYGYTF. The gene calls are TRBV11-2 and TRBJ1-2, with D unresolved. This CDR3 spans 13 amino acids. CDR1 is SGHAT, CDR2 FQNNGV, per germline. V lost 3 bases to trimming and J lost 4 bases, with 9 bases between them. Full variable domain (missing parts from reference TRBV11-2 and TRBJ1-2): EAGVAQSPRYKIIEKRQSVAFWCNPISGHATLYWYQQILGQGPKLLIQFQNNGVVDDSQLPKDRFSAERLKGVDSTLKIQPAKLEDSAVYLCASSFENRYGYTFGSGTRLTVV.

The rearrangement joins TRBV12-2 to TRBJ2-7; TRBD2 is the table's D call and was not checked against the DNA. TRBV12-2 is tagged as a pseudogene. The CDR3 is 12 amino acids. The CDR3 here is CASLESWDEQYF. CDR3 bases: TGTGCAAGTTTGGAGTCGTGGGACGAGCAGTACTTC.

The chain uses TRBV6-2 or TRBV6-3 and TRBJ2-1; tentative D call: TRBD1 (5 bases). The germline gives CDR1 MNHEY, CDR2 SVGEGT. Trimming removed 0 bases at V and 5 bases at J, with 11 bases between. The CDR3 sequence is 15 residues long. The CDR3 protein is CASSYSWGSNNEQFF. Written as DNA, the CDR3 is TGTGCCAGCAGTTACTCGTGGGGCTCGAACAATGAGCAGTTCTTC.

The V gene is TRBV9, the J gene TRBJ2-3; D may be TRBD1 (5 bases). The CDR3 sequence is 16 residues long. From germline, CDR1 is SGDLS and CDR2 YYNGEE. The V gene lost 1 base and the J gene lost 0 bases, with 12 bases spanning the gap. The CDR3 DNA sequence: TGTGCCAGCAGCGTATACTCCTCAGGGAGCACAGATACGCAGTATTTT. Translated: CASSVYSSGSTDTQYF.

The chain couples TRBV4-1 to TRBJ2-2, with 11 nucleotides matching TRBD1. Losses at the gene ends were 4 bases for V and 4 bases for J; bases not matched to a gene: 11. CDR1 is MGHRA and CDR2 is YSYEKL in the germline V gene. The CDR3 sequence is 18 residues long. CDR3 DNA sequence: TGCGCCAGCAGCCCTCCGGGACAGGGGGTTTTTGGCACCGGGGAGCTGTTTTTT. Encoded protein: CASSPPGQGVFGTGELFF.

The chain is built from TRBV12-3 or TRBV12-4 and TRBJ1-3, with D uncertain. The CDR3 consists of 11 residues. V was clipped by 7 bases and J by 9 bases, with 10 bases between them. DNA for the CDR3: TGTGCCAGCACCACGGGTCTCACCATATATTTT. This gives the protein CASTTGLTIYF.

This sequence joins TRBV23-1 and TRBJ1-4; D gene ambiguous. TRBV23-1 is labeled an ORF, and its function is uncertain. CDR3 length: 15 residues. Trimming took off 9 bases at V and 8 bases at J, with 22 bases between the two ends. CDR3 sequence (DNA): TGCGCCAGATCCTATGCCCCACCCTGCGAAGAAAAACTGTTTTTT. It translates to CARSYAPPCEEKLFF.

V is TRBV9 and J is TRBJ2-3; D uncertain. The CDR3 has 13 residues. Germline V CDR1 and CDR2: SGDLS, YYNGEE. Trimming stripped 0 bases from V and 2 bases from J, with 4 bases between. CDR3 coding DNA: TGTGCCAGCAGCGTAGGGCCCACAGATACGCAGTATTTT. Residues: CASSVGPTDTQYF.

CDR3 sequence (DNA): TGTGCCAGCAGTGTCGGACAGGGTGAGACTCTAGCCAAAAACATTCAGTACTTC. Its protein product is CASSVGQGETLAKNIQYF. V is TRBV6-1 and J is TRBJ2-4, with 8 bases aligning to TRBD1. J was trimmed by 0 bases and V by 4 bases; bases with no gene match: 11. CDR3 length equals 18 residues. The germline V gene encodes CDR1 MNHNS and CDR2 SASEGT.

V and J are TRBV7-8 and TRBJ1-5; weak D call: TRBD1 (6 bases). Trimming removed 5 bases at V and 0 bases at J, with 14 bases between. From germline, CDR1 is SGHVS and CDR2 FQNEAQ. CDR3 length: 16 residues. CDR3 DNA: TGTGCCAGCAGCCCGAACAGGGAGCTTAGCAATCAGCCCCAGCATTTT. It translates to CASSPNRELSNQPQHF.

The gene calls are TRBV6-2 or TRBV6-3 and TRBJ2-1; tentatively, D is TRBD1 (5 bases). V lost 6 bases, J lost 0 bases, and 12 bases lay in between. Germline V gene data show CDR1 as MNHEY and CDR2 as SVGEGT. The CDR3 spans 15 residues. The chain's CDR3 is CASSSYRNSYNEQFF. The CDR3 DNA follows: TGTGCCAGCAGCTCATACAGGAACTCCTACAATGAGCAGTTCTTC.

The chain employs TRBV7-2 and TRBJ1-5; the D gene is possibly TRBD1 (5 bases). The CDR3 has 14 residues. Germline V CDR1 and CDR2: SGHTA, FQGNSA. V dropped 2 bases and J dropped 4 bases, with 9 bases sitting between them. CDR3 in DNA: TGTGCCAGCAGCTTACAAGGGACTAATCAGCCCCAGCATTTT. This translates into CASSLQGTNQPQHF.

The chain uses TRBV9 and TRBJ2-7, with TRBD2 matching 8 bases. Germline loops: CDR1 SGDLS, CDR2 YYNGEE. J gave up 2 bases and V 2 bases, and 6 bases lay outside the gene matches. The CDR3 has 15 amino acids. The DNA of the CDR3 is TGTGCCAGCAGCGTGAGCGGGGGTCCTCCCTACGAGCAGTACTTC. This codes for CASSVSGGPPYEQYF. The full variable domain, its missing parts supplied by reference TRBV9 and TRBJ2-7, is DSGVTQTPKHLITATGQRVTLRCSPRSGDLSVYWYQQSLDQGLQFLIQYYNGEERAKGNILERFSAQQFPDLHSELNLSSLELGDSALYFCASSVSGGPPYEQYFGPGTRLTVT.

This clone was seen only a few times. The chain joins TRBV7-9 to TRBJ2-1, with 7 bases matching TRBD2. CDR3 length: 15 amino acids. Germline V gives CDR1 SEHNR, CDR2 FQNEAQ (reference sequence). V lost 5 bases to trimming and J lost 1 base; unmatched junction nucleotides: 5. As DNA, the CDR3 is TGTGCCAGCAGCCAAGCGGGACGGTCCTACAATGAGCAGTTCTTC. It is translated as CASSQAGRSYNEQFF. Together with reference TRBV7-9 and TRBJ2-1, the CDR3 gives the full variable domain: DTGVSQNPRHKITKRGQNVTFRCDPISEHNRLYWYRQTLGQGPEFLTYFQNEAQLEKSRLLSDRFSAERPKGSFSTLEIQRTEQGDSAMYLCASSQAGRSYNEQFFGPGTRLTVL.

The rearrangement uses TRBV6-5 and TRBJ2-5, with TRBD1 identical over 7 bases. The trim removed 5 bases at V and 3 bases at J, leaving 3 bases unmatched. The CDR3 is 13 amino acids. Germline CDR1 MNHEY, CDR2 SVGAGI. In DNA, the CDR3 is TGTGCCAGCAGTCTTACAGGGGAAGAGACCCAGTACTTC. The encoded protein is CASSLTGEETQYF.

This chain joins TRBV11-2 and TRBJ2-2; TRBD2 aligns across 13 bases. Trimming removed 5 bases from V and 7 bases from J; junction bases left unmatched: 10. The CDR3 spans 17 residues. Germline V gives CDR1 SGHAT, CDR2 FQNNGV. CDR3 nucleotides: TGTGCCAGCAGCCTCTTTGGCGGGACTAGCGGGATCGGGGAGCTGTTTTTT. Translation gives CASSLFGGTSGIGELFF. Using reference TRBV11-2 and TRBJ2-2 for the parts outside the CDR3, the full variable domain is EAGVAQSPRYKIIEKRQSVAFWCNPISGHATLYWYQQILGQGPKLLIQFQNNGVVDDSQLPKDRFSAERLKGVDSTLKIQPAKLEDSAVYLCASSLFGGTSGIGELFFGEGSRLTVL.

The chain is built from TRBV6-5 and TRBJ2-3; D is unclear. Germline CDR1 reads MNHEY; CDR2 reads SVGAGI. The V and J ends lost 6 bases and 3 bases respectively, with 7 bases between them. This CDR3 contains 12 residues. The CDR3 DNA sequence: TGTGCCAGCAGCTCTAGAACAGATACGCAGTATTTT. It translates to CASSSRTDTQYF.

The chain employs TRBV4-1 and TRBJ1-4; 7 nucleotides match TRBD1. The V segment lost 1 base and the J segment 4 bases; nucleotides outside the gene matches: 9. This CDR3 comprises 17 residues. Germline lookup yields CDR1 MGHRA and CDR2 YSYEKL. This CDR3 reads CASSQVGRGSSNEKLFF. The CDR3 DNA follows: TGCGCCAGCAGCCAAGTCGGCAGGGGGTCGAGTAATGAAAAACTGTTTTTT.